The 17 T cell receptor beta chains below all came from one sample that was sequenced in a study of cytomegalovirus exposure and HLA in healthy donors. The PCR was carried out with 60 Vbeta primers and 13 Jbeta primers. Clones were sequenced by immunoSEQ multiplex PCR, and TCRdb holds only the in-frame ones, with some missing. This table has under 200,000 clones, approximately 81% appearing once. Sequencing input: PBMCs. The origin of the receptors is a female donor in good health and CMV-seronegative.

The chain links TRBV11-2 to TRBJ1-2; weak D call: TRBD1 (5 bases). V shed 7 bases and J shed 4 bases, with 19 bases lying between them. There are 15 residues in the CDR3. Germline CDR1 is SGHAT and CDR2 is FQNNGV. For the CDR3, the DNA is TGTGCCAGCACCGTCATGGGGGGGGGAGGCTATGGCTACACCTTC. Protein: CASTVMGGGGYGYTF.

The chain uses TRBV10-3 and TRBJ2-7; 8 bases are shared with TRBD1. Germline V gene sequence: CDR1 ENHRY, CDR2 SYGVKD. The CDR3 runs 14 residues. The ends lost 6 bases at V and 4 bases at J; junction bases unmatched: 8. The CDR3 sequence: CAIRGGQGTYEQYF. The CDR3 DNA reads TGTGCCATCAGGGGCGGACAGGGCACTTACGAGCAGTACTTC.

This chain connects TRBV9 to TRBJ1-1; the D is unclear. Germline-derived CDR1 and CDR2 are SGDLS and YYNGEE. The CDR3 consists of 13 residues. Deletions cut 5 bases from V and 1 base from J, with 9 bases between. CDR3 coding DNA: TGTGCCAGCAGTCCCGGAGGGAACACTGAAGCTTTCTTT. Amino acid sequence: CASSPGGNTEAFF.

About this clone: The junction shows a germline mismatch at one end, possibly a read error. The chain is built from TRBV28 and TRBJ2-5; possibly TRBD2 for D (6 bases). The CDR3 totals 14 residues. Germline lookup yields CDR1 MDHEN and CDR2 SYDVKM. The CDR3 here is CASSLSDYQGTQYF. CDR3 sequence (DNA): TGTGCCAGCAGTTTATCGGACTATCAAGGGACCCAGTACTTC.

This chain uses TRBV7-9 with TRBJ2-7; 9 bases line up with TRBD2. The CDR3 loop spans 14 amino acids. In germline, CDR1 is SEHNR, CDR2 FQNEAQ (reference sequence). V was pared by 5 bases and J by 6 bases, with 8 bases of the junction left unmatched. The CDR3 nucleotides are TGTGCCAGCAGCACCCTTCCTAGCGGGGCCGAGCAGTACTTC. Translating gives CASSTLPSGAEQYF.

The chain recombines TRBV4-3 with TRBJ2-5; 7 bases are shared with TRBD1. The DNA end is a closer match to TRBJ2-7, so the J assignment may be wrong. The germline CDR1 and CDR2 sequences are LGHNA and YSLEER. This CDR3 is built from 14 residues. As DNA, the CDR3 is TGCGCCAGCAGCCAAGGGAGACAGGGCTACGAGCAGTACTTC. This codes for CASSQGRQGYEQYF.

The chain combines TRBV19 with TRBJ1-1, with unresolved D. This CDR3 contains 14 residues. V was cut by 5 bases and J by 0 bases, with 10 bases left in between. The germline CDR1 and CDR2 sequences are LNHDA and SQIVND (reference sequence). CDR3 sequence (DNA): TGTGCCAGTAGTCCAAATAGCGTGAACACTGAAGCTTTCTTT. Its protein is CASSPNSVNTEAFF.

The chain employs TRBV4-3 and TRBJ2-2; D remains ambiguous. The V end lost 2 bases, the J end lost 1 base, and 8 bases lay between the germline ends. From germline, CDR1 is LGHNA and CDR2 YSLEER. The CDR3 covers 15 residues. CDR3 sequence: CASSQTAGNTGELFF. Here the CDR3 DNA reads TGCGCCAGCAGCCAAACAGCAGGGAACACCGGGGAGCTGTTTTTT.

CDR3 coding DNA: TGTGCCACTTTTCACCCAACTAGCGGAGTAAACAATGAGCAGTTCTTC. The encoded protein is CATFHPTSGVNNEQFF. The gene calls are TRBV15 and TRBJ2-1; TRBD2 agrees at 8 bases. CDR1 and CDR2 (germline): LNHNV, YYDKDF (reference sequence). The length of the CDR3 is 16 residues. The V gene end was trimmed by 9 bases and the J gene end by 5 bases; junction bases not matched to a gene: 15.

A single count supports this clone. The genes are TRBV27 and TRBJ2-5; D might be TRBD1 (6 bases). The CDR3 is made up of 15 amino acids. V gave up 5 bases and J gave up 5 bases, with 18 bases separating them. Germline CDR1 MNHEY, CDR2 SMNVEV (reference sequence). In DNA form, the CDR3 reads TGTGCCAGCAGTGGGCGGGCCTCAAGGGGGGAGACCCAGTACTTC. The encoded protein is CASSGRASRGETQYF.

DNA for the CDR3: TGCGCCAGCAGCTCTACGGACAGGAACACTGAAGCTTTCTTT. Its translation: CASSSTDRNTEAFF. The chain joins TRBV5-1 to TRBJ1-1; TRBD1 is a possible D gene (6 bases). The CDR3 totals 14 residues. Trimming took off 3 bases at V and 1 base at J, with 10 bases between the two ends. Germline CDR1 and CDR2: SGHRS and YFSETQ.

This clone was seen a handful of times. The chain recombines TRBV30 with TRBJ1-2; no clear D. This CDR3 region has 13 residues. CDR1 and CDR2 (germline): GTSNPN, SVGIG (reference sequence). The V and J ends lost 5 bases and 3 bases respectively, with 13 bases between them. This CDR3 is CAWELRGHYGYTF. The CDR3 DNA follows: TGTGCCTGGGAGCTACGAGGGCACTATGGCTACACCTTC.

This clone came up a few times. The J gene is TRBJ2-7, the V gene TRBV28; D is undetermined. This CDR3 spans 14 amino acids. The germline CDR1 and CDR2 sequences are MDHEN and SYDVKM. With 3 bases removed from V and 2 bases from J, the gap between germline ends came to 11 bases. The CDR3 reads CASSFLGVTYEQYF. For the CDR3, the DNA is TGTGCCAGCAGTTTTCTCGGAGTGACCTACGAGCAGTACTTC.

The chain is built from TRBV29-1 and TRBJ1-2; D might be TRBD1 (6 bases). Germline CDR1 reads SQVTM; CDR2 reads ANQGSEA. The CDR3 covers 12 residues. The V and J ends lost 1 base and 8 bases respectively, with 11 bases between them. For the CDR3, the DNA is TGCAGCGTTGAAGCCACAGGGACCGGCTACACCTTC. Its translation is CSVEATGTGYTF.

J is TRBJ1-1 and V is TRBV5-6; TRBD1 is a possible D gene (6 bases). Germline V CDR1 and CDR2: SGHDT, YYEEEE. The germline V and J ends were trimmed by 3 bases and 3 bases, with 15 bases remaining between them. The CDR3 runs 15 residues. CDR3 DNA: TGTGCCAGCAGCTCAGGACAGACCTGGGACACTGAAGCTTTCTTT. Translation gives CASSSGQTWDTEAFF.

This chain uses TRBV2 with TRBJ2-1; the D is unclear. The ends were cut back, 1 base at V and 7 bases at J, with 8 bases in the middle. Germline values: CDR1 SNHLY, CDR2 FYNNEI. The length of the CDR3 is 13 residues. CDR3 protein: CASSEGGLNEQFF. The CDR3 DNA is TGTGCCAGCAGTGAAGGCGGCTTGAATGAGCAGTTCTTC.

This clone has only one observation. Here the CDR3 DNA reads TGTGCCAGCACCACAGGGAAGGAAAACACCATATATTTT. This translates into CASTTGKENTIYF. V is TRBV7-2 and J is TRBJ1-3; a weak D match, TRBD1 (6 bases). CDR1 and CDR2 from the germline V gene are SGHTA and FQGNSA. This CDR3 contains 13 residues. The germline V and J ends were trimmed by 7 bases and 6 bases, with 13 bases remaining between them. Looking up the rest from reference TRBV7-2 and TRBJ1-3 gives the full variable domain: GAGVSQSPSNKVTEKGKDVELRCDPISGHTALYWYRQSLGQGLEFLIYFQGNSAPDKSGLPSDRFSAERTGGSVSTLTIQRTQQEDSAVYLCASTTGKENTIYFGEGSWLTVV.